This entry features one TCR beta chain sequence. These data come from a study of blood T cell repertoires in COVID-19. Sequencing used immunoSEQ multiplex PCR; TCRdb keeps in-frame clones, though not all of them. Found here are over 50,000 clones, 70% to 90% of them singletons; the top ten hold roughly 3.5%. The CDR3 loop spans 14 amino acids. The V gene end was trimmed by 8 bases and the J gene end by 4 bases; junction bases not matched to a gene: 10. CDR1 MNHNS and CDR2 SASEGT come from the germline V gene. This chain uses TRBV6-1 with TRBJ1-2; 7 positions match TRBD1. The TCR sequence derives from a man in his fifties with active COVID-19. The source material was peripheral blood. Here the CDR3 reads CASCGAGTAYGYTF. The CDR3 region has the DNA TGTGCCAGCTGTGGAGCCGGGACAGCCTATGGCTACACCTTC.